Shown below are 8 T cell receptor beta chains from a single sample sequenced in a study of cytomegalovirus exposure and HLA in healthy donors (dated by TCRdb to about 2017). Library construction relied on the immunoSEQ multiplex PCR assay. TCRdb holds this immuneACCESS table with in-frame rearrangements only. Some clones are missing; in checked studies, unresolved V genes explain under half, and the rest has no known cause. This sample comprises fewer than 200,000 clones, under 90% of them detected only once. 3.5% to 4.5% of the sample belongs to the ten largest clones. The sample was PBMCs. The receptors originated from a man aged 18 to 30 in good health and CMV-seropositive.

J is TRBJ2-1 and V is TRBV2, with a possible D match to TRBD2 (6 bases). The CDR3 has 15 amino acids. Per germline, CDR1 SNHLY and CDR2 FYNNEI. Trimming removed 8 bases from V and 1 base from J, with 15 bases in between. The CDR3 sequence is CASQEGQLSYNEQFF. The CDR3 DNA reads TGTGCCAGCCAGGAGGGGCAGTTGTCCTACAATGAGCAGTTCTTC. The whole variable domain, remainder taken from reference TRBV2 and TRBJ2-1, is EPEVTQTPSHQVTQMGQEVILRCVPISNHLYFYWYRQILGQKVEFLVSFYNNEISEKSEIFDDQFSVERPDGSNFTLKIRSTKLEDSAMYFCASQEGQLSYNEQFFGPGTRLTVL.

The CDR3 DNA follows: TGTGCCAGTAGTATAAGTACAGGGGGCTACACTGAAGCTTTCTTT. Its translation: CASSISTGGYTEAFF. The chain employs TRBV19 and TRBJ1-1; TRBD1 matches 9 bases. After removal of 2 bases from V and 3 bases from J, the junction contained 4 bases not matched to a gene. This CDR3 contains 15 residues. CDR1 and CDR2 (germline): LNHDA, SQIVND (reference sequence).

The chain has TRBV28 and TRBJ1-1, with D perhaps matching TRBD1 (6 bases). Trimming stripped 7 bases from V and 1 base from J, with 10 bases between. This CDR3 has 13 residues. The germline V gene has CDR1 MDHEN and CDR2 SYDVKM. In DNA form, the CDR3 reads TGTGCCAGCACCGGGACACCGAACACTGAAGCTTTCTTT. Protein sequence: CASTGTPNTEAFF.

The chain uses TRBV15 and TRBJ2-5; 8 bases line up with TRBD1. In germline, CDR1 is LNHNV, CDR2 YYDKDF (reference sequence). The CDR3 sequence is 15 residues long. V dropped 2 bases and J dropped 5; count of bases not matched to a gene: 7. The CDR3 region has the DNA TGTGCCACCAGCAGATCCGGACAGGGATGGGAGACCCAGTACTTC. This translates into CATSRSGQGWETQYF.

In DNA form, the CDR3 reads TGCAGTGCCGTCAGGGGCGCTGAAGCTTTCTTT. Its protein product is CSAVRGAEAFF. This chain joins TRBV20-1 and TRBJ1-1; D may be TRBD1 (6 bases). CDR1 DFQATT and CDR2 SNEGSKA come from the germline V gene (reference sequence). Trimming cost V 6 bases and J 6 bases, with 11 bases left between them. This CDR3 spans 11 amino acids.

This chain links TRBV4-1 with TRBJ1-4; TRBD1 is a possible D gene (5 bases). The CDR3 has 15 amino acids. Trimming cost V 2 bases and J 5 bases, with 12 bases left between them. CDR1 MGHRA and CDR2 YSYEKL come from the germline V gene. CDR3 nucleotide sequence: TGCGCCAGCAGCCAATTAGCAGGGCCAAATGAAAAACTGTTTTTT. Its translation: CASSQLAGPNEKLFF.

This clone came up once. CDR3 in DNA: TGTGCCAGCAGCTTATTTTTCGGGGGGTCCTACGAGCAGTACTTC. Amino acids: CASSLFFGGSYEQYF. The V call is TRBV11-2, the J call TRBJ2-7; the match to TRBD2 covers 7 bases. With V trimmed by 2 bases and J by 1 base, 5 bases remained unmatched. The V gene's germline CDR1 is SGHAT and CDR2 FQNNGV. CDR3 size: 15 residues.

The chain recombines TRBV6-6 with TRBJ2-1; D is possibly TRBD2 (5 bases). CDR1 and CDR2 (germline): MNHNY, SVGAGI (reference sequence). This CDR3 has 10 amino acids. V was shortened by 10 bases and J by 8 bases, with 9 bases between the two germline ends. The CDR3 protein is CATRGYEQFF. DNA for the CDR3: TGTGCCACCCGGGGATATGAGCAGTTCTTC.